These 6 T cell receptor beta chains share one sample of origin, sequenced in a study of blood T cell repertoires in COVID-19. The repertoire was sequenced with immunoSEQ multiplex PCR; TCRdb's copy has only in-frame clones and lacks some. The table lists about 480,000 clones, 85% to 90% of them singletons, with 1.8% in the top ten. The specimen sequenced was PBMCs or T cells enriched from blood (not recorded which). The receptor source for this set is a woman in her 40s who had recovered from COVID-19.

CDR3 nucleotides: TGTGCCAGCACCTACAGGGGTGCGACTGAAGCTTTCTTT. It encodes CASTYRGATEAFF. The genes are TRBV6-5 and TRBJ1-1; 7 positions agree with TRBD1. The ends lost 7 bases at V and 5 bases at J; junction bases unmatched: 7. Germline loops: CDR1 MNHEY, CDR2 SVGAGI. The CDR3 is 13 amino acids.

The rearrangement joins TRBV10-3 to TRBJ2-7; weak D call: TRBD2 (6 bases). Trimming left V 6 bases short and J 0 bases short, with 12 bases between. CDR1 is ENHRY, CDR2 SYGVKD, per germline. The CDR3 length is 14 residues. The CDR3 DNA sequence: TGTGCCATCAGGCCTGCGGAGGGCTCCTACGAGCAGTACTTC. Its translation: CAIRPAEGSYEQYF.

The genes are TRBV7-2 and TRBJ1-3, with D possibly matching TRBD1 (6 bases). Germline CDR1 reads SGHTA; CDR2 reads FQGNSA. The V and J ends lost 1 base and 6 bases respectively, with 10 bases between them. This CDR3 has 14 amino acids. In DNA, the CDR3 is TGTGCCAGCAGCTTAGTGGCAGGGGAAAACACCATATATTTT. This encodes CASSLVAGENTIYF.

The genes are TRBV20-1 and TRBJ1-2, with unresolved D. V lost 6 bases and J lost 7, with 12 bases in between. Germline V gene sequence: CDR1 DFQATT, CDR2 SNEGSKA (reference sequence). This CDR3 comprises 11 residues. CDR3 sequence (DNA): TGCAGTGCCCCGGACCGGGGTGGCTACACCTTC. Protein: CSAPDRGGYTF.

The rearrangement uses TRBV5-1 and TRBJ2-1; 15 bases are a match to TRBD2. The CDR3 is made up of 17 amino acids. Germline-derived CDR1 and CDR2 are SGHRS and YFSETQ. V lost 4 bases and J lost 2; bases outside the gene matches: 4. CDR3: CASSQGLAGGPYNEQFF. The CDR3 region has the DNA TGCGCCAGCAGCCAGGGACTAGCGGGAGGACCCTACAATGAGCAGTTCTTC.

V and J are TRBV27 and TRBJ1-5, with TRBD1 matching over 7 bases. This CDR3 is 14 amino acids long. Germline CDR1 reads MNHEY; CDR2 reads SMNVEV (reference sequence). The trim removed 5 bases at V and 2 bases at J, leaving 3 bases unmatched. The CDR3 nucleotides read TGTGCCAGCAGTACCGGGACAGGCAATCAGCCCCAGCATTTT. Translated: CASSTGTGNQPQHF.